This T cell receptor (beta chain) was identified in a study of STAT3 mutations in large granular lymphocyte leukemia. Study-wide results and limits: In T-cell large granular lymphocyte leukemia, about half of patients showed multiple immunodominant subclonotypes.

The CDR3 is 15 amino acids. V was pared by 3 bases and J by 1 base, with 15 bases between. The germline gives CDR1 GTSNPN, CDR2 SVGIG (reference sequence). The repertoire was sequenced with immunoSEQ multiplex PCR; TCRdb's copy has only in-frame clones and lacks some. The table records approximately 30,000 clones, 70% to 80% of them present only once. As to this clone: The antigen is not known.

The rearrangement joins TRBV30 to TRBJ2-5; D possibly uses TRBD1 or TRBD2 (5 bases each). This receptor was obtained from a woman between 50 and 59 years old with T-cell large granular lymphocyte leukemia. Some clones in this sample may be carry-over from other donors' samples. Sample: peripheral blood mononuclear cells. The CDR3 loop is CAWSAAGTFQETQYF. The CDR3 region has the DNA TGTGCCTGGAGCGCGGCCGGGACGTTCCAAGAGACCCAGTACTTC.